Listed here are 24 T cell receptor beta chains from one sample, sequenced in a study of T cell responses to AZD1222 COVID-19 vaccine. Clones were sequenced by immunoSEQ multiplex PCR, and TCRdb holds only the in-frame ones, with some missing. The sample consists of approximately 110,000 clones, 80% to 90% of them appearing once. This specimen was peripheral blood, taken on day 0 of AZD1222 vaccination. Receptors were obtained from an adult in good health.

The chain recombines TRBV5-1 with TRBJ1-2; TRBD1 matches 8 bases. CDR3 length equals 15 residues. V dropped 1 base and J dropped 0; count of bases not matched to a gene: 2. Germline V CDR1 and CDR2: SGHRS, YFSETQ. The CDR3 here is CASSLNRGSNYGYTF. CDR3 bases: TGCGCCAGCAGCTTGAACAGGGGGTCTAACTATGGCTACACCTTC.

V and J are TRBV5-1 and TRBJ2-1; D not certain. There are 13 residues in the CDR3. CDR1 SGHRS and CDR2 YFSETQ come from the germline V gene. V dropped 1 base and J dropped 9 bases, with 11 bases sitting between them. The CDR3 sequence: CASSLTSTGEQFF. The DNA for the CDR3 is TGCGCCAGCAGCTTGACCTCCACCGGTGAGCAGTTCTTC.

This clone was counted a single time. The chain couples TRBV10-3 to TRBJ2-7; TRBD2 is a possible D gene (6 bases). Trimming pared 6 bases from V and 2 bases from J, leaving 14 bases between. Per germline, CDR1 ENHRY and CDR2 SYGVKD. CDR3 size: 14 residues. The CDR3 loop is CAISTGTGAYEQYF. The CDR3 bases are TGTGCCATCAGCACCGGGACGGGAGCCTACGAGCAGTACTTC.

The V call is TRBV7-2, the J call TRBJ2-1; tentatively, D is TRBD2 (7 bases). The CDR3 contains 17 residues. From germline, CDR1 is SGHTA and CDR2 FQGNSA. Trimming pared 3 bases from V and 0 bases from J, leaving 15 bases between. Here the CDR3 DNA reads TGTGCCAGCAGCTTTCAAGGGGGGGCCAGCTCCTACAATGAGCAGTTCTTC. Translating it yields CASSFQGGASSYNEQFF. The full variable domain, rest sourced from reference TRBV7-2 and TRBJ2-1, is GAGVSQSPSNKVTEKGKDVELRCDPISGHTALYWYRQSLGQGLEFLIYFQGNSAPDKSGLPSDRFSAERTGGSVSTLTIQRTQQEDSAVYLCASSFQGGASSYNEQFFGPGTRLTVL.

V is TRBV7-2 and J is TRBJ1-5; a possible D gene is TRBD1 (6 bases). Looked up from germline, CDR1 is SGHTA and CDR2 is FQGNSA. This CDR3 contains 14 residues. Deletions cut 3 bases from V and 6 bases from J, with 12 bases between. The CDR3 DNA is TGTGCCAGCAGCTTCAACAGGGAGGTTCAGCCCCAGCATTTT. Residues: CASSFNREVQPQHF.

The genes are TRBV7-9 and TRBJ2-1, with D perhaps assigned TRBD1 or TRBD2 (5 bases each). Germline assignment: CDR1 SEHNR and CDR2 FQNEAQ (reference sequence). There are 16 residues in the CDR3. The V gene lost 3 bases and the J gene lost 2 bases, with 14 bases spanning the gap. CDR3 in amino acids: CASSFRPGRPYNEQFF. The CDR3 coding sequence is TGTGCCAGCAGCTTTCGTCCGGGACGACCCTACAATGAGCAGTTCTTC. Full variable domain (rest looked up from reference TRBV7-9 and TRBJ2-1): DTGVSQNPRHKITKRGQNVTFRCDPISEHNRLYWYRQTLGQGPEFLTYFQNEAQLEKSRLLSDRFSAERPKGSFSTLEIQRTEQGDSAMYLCASSFRPGRPYNEQFFGPGTRLTVL.

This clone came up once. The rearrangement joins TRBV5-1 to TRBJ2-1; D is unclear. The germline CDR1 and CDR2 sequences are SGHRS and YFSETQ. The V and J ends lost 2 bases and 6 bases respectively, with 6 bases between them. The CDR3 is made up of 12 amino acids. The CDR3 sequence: CASSFSSNEQFF. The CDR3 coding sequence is TGCGCCAGCAGCTTTTCTAGCAATGAGCAGTTCTTC.

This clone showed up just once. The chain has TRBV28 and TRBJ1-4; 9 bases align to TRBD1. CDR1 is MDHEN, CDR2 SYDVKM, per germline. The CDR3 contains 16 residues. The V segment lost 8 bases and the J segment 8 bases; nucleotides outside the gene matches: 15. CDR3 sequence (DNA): TGTGCCAGCCGACCCGAACAGGGACAGGGAGGAGAAAAACTGTTTTTT. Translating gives CASRPEQGQGGEKLFF.

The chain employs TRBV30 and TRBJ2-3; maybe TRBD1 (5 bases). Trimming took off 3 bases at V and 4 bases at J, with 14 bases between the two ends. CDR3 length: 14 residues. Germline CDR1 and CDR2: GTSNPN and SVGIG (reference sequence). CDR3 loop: CAWRGAVAADTQYF. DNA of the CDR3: TGTGCCTGGAGAGGGGCGGTGGCAGCAGATACGCAGTATTTT. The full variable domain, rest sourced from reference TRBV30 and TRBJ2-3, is SQTIHQWPATLVQPVGSPLSLECTVEGTSNPNLYWYRQAAGRGLQLLFYSVGIGQISSEVPQNLSASRPQDRQFILSSKKLLLSDSGFYLCAWRGAVAADTQYFGPGTRLTVL.

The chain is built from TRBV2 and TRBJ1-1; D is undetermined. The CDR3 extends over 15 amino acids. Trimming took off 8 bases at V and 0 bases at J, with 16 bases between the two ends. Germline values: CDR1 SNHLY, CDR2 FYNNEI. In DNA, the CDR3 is TGTGCCAGCCACCAGGACTTTGGAGTGAACACTGAAGCTTTCTTT. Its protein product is CASHQDFGVNTEAFF. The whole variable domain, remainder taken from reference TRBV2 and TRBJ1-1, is EPEVTQTPSHQVTQMGQEVILRCVPISNHLYFYWYRQILGQKVEFLVSFYNNEISEKSEIFDDQFSVERPDGSNFTLKIRSTKLEDSAMYFCASHQDFGVNTEAFFGQGTRLTVV.

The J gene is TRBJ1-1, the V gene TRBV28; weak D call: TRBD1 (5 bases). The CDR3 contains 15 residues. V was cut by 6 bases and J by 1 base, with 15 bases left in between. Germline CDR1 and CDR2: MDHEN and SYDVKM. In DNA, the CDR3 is TGTGCCAGCAGGGCTCACGGGGCCTGGAACACTGAAGCTTTCTTT. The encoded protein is CASRAHGAWNTEAFF.

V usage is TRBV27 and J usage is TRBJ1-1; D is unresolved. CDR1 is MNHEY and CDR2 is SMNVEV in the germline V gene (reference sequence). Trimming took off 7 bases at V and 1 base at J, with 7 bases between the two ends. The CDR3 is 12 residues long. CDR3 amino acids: CASTVGNTEAFF. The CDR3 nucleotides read TGTGCCAGCACGGTCGGGAACACTGAAGCTTTCTTT.

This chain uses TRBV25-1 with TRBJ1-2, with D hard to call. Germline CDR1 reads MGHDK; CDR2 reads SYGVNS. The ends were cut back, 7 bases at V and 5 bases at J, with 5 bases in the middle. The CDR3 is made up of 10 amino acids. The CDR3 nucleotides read TGTGCCAGCAACCATTATGGCTACACCTTC. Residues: CASNHYGYTF.

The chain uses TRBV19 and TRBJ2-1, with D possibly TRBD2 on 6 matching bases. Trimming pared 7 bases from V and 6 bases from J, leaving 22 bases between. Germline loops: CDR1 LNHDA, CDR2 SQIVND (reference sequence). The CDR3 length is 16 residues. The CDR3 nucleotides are TGTGCCAGTAAGGCTACGCGGGGCTATCCCCGCAATGAGCAGTTCTTC. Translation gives CASKATRGYPRNEQFF.

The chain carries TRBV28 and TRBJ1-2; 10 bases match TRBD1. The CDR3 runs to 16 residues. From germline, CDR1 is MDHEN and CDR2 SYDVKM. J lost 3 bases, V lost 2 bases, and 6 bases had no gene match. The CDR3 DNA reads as TGTGCCAGCAGTTTACTCATAGGGACAGGGGACTATGGCTACACCTTC. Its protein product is CASSLLIGTGDYGYTF.

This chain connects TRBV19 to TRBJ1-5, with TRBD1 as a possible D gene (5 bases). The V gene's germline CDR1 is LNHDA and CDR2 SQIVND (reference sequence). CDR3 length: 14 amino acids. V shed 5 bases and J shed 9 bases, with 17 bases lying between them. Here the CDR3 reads CASSPPGSRGPQHF. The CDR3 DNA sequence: TGTGCCAGTAGTCCCCCAGGGTCAAGGGGGCCCCAGCATTTT.

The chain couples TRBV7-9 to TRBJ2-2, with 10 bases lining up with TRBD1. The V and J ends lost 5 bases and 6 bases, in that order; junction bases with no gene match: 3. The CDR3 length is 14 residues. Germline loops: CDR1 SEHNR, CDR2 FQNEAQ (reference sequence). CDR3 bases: TGTGCCAGCAGCGTAGGGACAGGGGCCGGGGAGCTGTTTTTT. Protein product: CASSVGTGAGELFF. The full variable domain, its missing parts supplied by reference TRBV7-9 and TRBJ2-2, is DTGVSQNPRHKITKRGQNVTFRCDPISEHNRLYWYRQTLGQGPEFLTYFQNEAQLEKSRLLSDRFSAERPKGSFSTLEIQRTEQGDSAMYLCASSVGTGAGELFFGEGSRLTVL.

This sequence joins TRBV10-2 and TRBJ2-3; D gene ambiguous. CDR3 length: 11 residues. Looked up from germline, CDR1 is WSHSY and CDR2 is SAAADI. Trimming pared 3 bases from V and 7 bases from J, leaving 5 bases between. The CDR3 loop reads CASSESNTQYF. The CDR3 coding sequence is TGCGCCAGCAGTGAATCGAATACGCAGTATTTT.

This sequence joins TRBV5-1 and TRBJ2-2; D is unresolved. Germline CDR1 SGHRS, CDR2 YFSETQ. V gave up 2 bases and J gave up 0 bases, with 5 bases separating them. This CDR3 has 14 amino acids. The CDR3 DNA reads TGCGCCAGCAGCTTAAGCCCGAACACCGGGGAGCTGTTTTTT. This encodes CASSLSPNTGELFF.

DNA for the CDR3: TGTGCCAGCAGCCTAACACAGGGGGCTGGCAATCAGCCCCAGCATTTT. Protein: CASSLTQGAGNQPQHF. This chain uses TRBV28 with TRBJ1-5, with TRBD1 matching over 9 bases. After removal of 6 bases from V and 2 bases from J, the junction contained 8 bases not matched to a gene. Germline V gene data show CDR1 as MDHEN and CDR2 as SYDVKM. CDR3 length: 16 amino acids. Full variable domain (missing parts from reference TRBV28 and TRBJ1-5): DVKVTQSSRYLVKRTGEKVFLECVQDMDHENMFWYRQDPGLGLRLIYFSYDVKMKEKGDIPEGYSVSREKKERFSLILESASTNQTSMYLCASSLTQGAGNQPQHFGDGTRLSIL.

The CDR3 region has the DNA TGTGCCACCAGTGATCCCCCAAAGCGAGGACACGAGCAGTTCTTC. It codes for CATSDPPKRGHEQFF. The chain combines TRBV24-1 with TRBJ2-1; tentative D call: TRBD1 (5 bases). Germline V CDR1 and CDR2: KGHDR, SFDVKD. Trimming pared 3 bases from V and 10 bases from J, leaving 18 bases between. The CDR3 totals 15 residues.

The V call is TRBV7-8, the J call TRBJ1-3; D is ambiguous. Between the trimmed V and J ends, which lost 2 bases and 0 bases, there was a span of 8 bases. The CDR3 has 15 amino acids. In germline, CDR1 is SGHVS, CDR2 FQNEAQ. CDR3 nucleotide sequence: TGTGCCAGCAGCTTACGGATAAGCTCTGGAAACACCATATATTTT. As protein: CASSLRISSGNTIYF.

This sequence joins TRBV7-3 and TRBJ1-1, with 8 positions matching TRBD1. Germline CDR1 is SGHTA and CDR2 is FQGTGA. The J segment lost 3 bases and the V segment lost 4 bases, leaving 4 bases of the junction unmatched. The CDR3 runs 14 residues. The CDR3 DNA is TGTGCCAGCAGCTCGACAGGGGTAGACACTGAAGCTTTCTTT. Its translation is CASSSTGVDTEAFF.

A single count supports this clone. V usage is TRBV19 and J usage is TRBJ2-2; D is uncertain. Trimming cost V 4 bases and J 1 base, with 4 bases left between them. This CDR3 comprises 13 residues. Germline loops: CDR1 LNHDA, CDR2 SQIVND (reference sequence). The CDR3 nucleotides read TGTGCCAGTAGTAGTAGGAACACCGGGGAGCTGTTTTTT. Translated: CASSSRNTGELFF.